This T cell receptor beta chain was profiled in a study of blood T cell repertoires in COVID-19. Study context: Samples came from the United States, Italy and Spain, spanning acute and convalescent COVID-19.

CDR3 size: 13 residues. The ends were cut back, 3 bases at V and 6 bases at J, with 11 bases in the middle. Germline values: CDR1 LGHDT, CDR2 YNNKEL (reference sequence). This clone came up a few times. The Seattle site enrolled patients during active infection and followed them longitudinally. Original processing methods: Estimates of nucleated cell counts were drawn from the amplification of reference gene primers. Data came from immunoSEQ multiplex PCR; TCRdb stores just in-frame clones and leaves some out. V, J and clone size are those of that table, while D and trimming were read from the DNA. Of approximately 270,000 clones in the sample, under 85% were seen once.

This TCR came from a human donor with COVID-19, enrolled during active disease. The donor label of this sample is uncertain. Sequencing input: peripheral blood. This sequence joins TRBV3-1 (or the pseudogene TRBV3-2) and TRBJ2-5, with D perhaps TRBD1 (5 bases). CDR3 in amino acids: CASSQAGLKTQYF. The CDR3 bases are TGTGCCAGCAGCCAGGCAGGGTTAAAGACCCAGTACTTC.